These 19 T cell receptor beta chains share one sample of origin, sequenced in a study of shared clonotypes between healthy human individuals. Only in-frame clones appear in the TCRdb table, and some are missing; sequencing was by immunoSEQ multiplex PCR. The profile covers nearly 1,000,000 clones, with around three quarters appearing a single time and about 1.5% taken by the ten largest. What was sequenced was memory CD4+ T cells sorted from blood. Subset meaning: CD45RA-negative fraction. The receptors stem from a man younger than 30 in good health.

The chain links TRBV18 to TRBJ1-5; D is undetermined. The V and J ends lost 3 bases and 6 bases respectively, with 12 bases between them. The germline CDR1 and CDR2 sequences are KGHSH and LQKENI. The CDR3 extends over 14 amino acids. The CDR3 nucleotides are TGTGCCAGCTCACCGGACGCCTCCGGTCAGCCCCAGCATTTT. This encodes CASSPDASGQPQHF.

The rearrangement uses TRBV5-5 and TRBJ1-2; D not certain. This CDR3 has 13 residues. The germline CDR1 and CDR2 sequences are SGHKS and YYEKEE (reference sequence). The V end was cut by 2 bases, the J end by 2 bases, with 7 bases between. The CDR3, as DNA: TGTGCCAGCAGCTTCGGTGGGAACTATGGCTACACCTTC. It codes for CASSFGGNYGYTF.

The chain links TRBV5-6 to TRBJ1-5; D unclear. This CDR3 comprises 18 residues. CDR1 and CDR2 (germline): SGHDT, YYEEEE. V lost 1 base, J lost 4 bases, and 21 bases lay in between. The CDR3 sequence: CASSLKTSGGLLNQPQHF. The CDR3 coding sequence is TGTGCCAGCAGCTTGAAGACGTCAGGAGGGCTATTAAATCAGCCCCAGCATTTT.

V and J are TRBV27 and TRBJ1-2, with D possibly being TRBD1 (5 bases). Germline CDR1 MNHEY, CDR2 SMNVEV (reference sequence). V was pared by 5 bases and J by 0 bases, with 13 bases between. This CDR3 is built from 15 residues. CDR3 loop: CASSLKTEANYGYTF. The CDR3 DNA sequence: TGTGCCAGCAGTCTAAAGACAGAAGCTAACTATGGCTACACCTTC.

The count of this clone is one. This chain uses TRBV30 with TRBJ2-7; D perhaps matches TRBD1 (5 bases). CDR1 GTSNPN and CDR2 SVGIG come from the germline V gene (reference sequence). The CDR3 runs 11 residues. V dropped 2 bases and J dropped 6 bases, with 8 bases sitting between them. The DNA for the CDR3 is TGTGCCTGGAGTCAGGGCCTCGAGCAGTACTTC. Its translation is CAWSQGLEQYF.

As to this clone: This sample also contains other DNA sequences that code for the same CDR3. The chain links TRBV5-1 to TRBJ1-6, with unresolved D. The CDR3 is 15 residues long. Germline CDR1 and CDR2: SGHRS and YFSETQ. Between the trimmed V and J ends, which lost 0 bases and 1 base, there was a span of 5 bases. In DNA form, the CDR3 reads TGCGCCAGCAGCTTGGTTTCGTCCTATAATTCACCCCTCCACTTT. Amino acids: CASSLVSSYNSPLHF. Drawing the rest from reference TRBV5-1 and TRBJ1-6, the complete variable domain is KAGVTQTPRYLIKTRGQQVTLSCSPISGHRSVSWYQQTPGQGLQFLFEYFSETQRNKGNFPGRFSGRQFSNSRSEMNVSTLELGDSALYLCASSLVSSYNSPLHFGNGTRLTVT.

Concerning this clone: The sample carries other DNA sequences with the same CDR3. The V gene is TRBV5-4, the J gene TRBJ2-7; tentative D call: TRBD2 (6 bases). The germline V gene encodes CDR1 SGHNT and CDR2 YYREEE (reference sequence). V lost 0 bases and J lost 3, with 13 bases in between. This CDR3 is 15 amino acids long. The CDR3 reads CASSLDGGGNYEQYF. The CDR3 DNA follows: TGTGCCAGCAGCTTGGATGGTGGCGGGAACTACGAGCAGTACTTC.

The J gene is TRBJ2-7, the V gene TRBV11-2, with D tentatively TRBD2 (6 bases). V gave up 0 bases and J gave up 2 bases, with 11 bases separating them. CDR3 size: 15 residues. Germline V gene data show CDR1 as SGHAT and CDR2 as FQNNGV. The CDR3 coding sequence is TGTGCCAGCAGCTTAGATGTTCGGGAGACCTACGAGCAGTACTTC. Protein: CASSLDVRETYEQYF.

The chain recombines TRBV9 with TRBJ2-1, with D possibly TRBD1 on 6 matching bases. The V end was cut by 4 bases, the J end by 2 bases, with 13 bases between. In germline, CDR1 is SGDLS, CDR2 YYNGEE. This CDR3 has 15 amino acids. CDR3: CASSKQTGAYNEQFF. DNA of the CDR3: TGTGCCAGCAGCAAACAGACAGGCGCCTACAATGAGCAGTTCTTC.

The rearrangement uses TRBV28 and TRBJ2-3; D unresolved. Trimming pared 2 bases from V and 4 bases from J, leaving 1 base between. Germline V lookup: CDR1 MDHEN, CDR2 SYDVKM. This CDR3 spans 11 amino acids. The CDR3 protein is CASSLPDTQYF. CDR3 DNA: TGTGCCAGCAGTTTACCAGATACGCAGTATTTT.

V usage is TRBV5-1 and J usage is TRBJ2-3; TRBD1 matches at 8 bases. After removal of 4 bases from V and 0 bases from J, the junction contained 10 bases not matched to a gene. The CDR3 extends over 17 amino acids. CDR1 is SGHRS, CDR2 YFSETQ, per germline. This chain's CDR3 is CASSQGTGGPSTDTQYF. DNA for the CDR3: TGCGCCAGCAGCCAAGGGACAGGAGGCCCTAGCACAGATACGCAGTATTTT.

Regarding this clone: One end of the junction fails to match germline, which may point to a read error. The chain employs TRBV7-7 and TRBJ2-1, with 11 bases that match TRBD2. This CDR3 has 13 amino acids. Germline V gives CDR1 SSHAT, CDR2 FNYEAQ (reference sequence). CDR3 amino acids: CASSPGLAGEQFF. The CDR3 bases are TGTGCTAGCAGCCCCGGACTAGCGGGTGAGCAGTTCTTC.

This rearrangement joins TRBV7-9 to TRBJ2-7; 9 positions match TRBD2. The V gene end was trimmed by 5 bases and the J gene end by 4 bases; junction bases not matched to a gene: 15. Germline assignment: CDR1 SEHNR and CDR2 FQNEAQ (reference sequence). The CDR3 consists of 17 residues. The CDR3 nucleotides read TGTGCCAGCAGCCTTCGGTCTGGTAGCGGGAGCGAGTACGAGCAGTACTTC. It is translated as CASSLRSGSGSEYEQYF.

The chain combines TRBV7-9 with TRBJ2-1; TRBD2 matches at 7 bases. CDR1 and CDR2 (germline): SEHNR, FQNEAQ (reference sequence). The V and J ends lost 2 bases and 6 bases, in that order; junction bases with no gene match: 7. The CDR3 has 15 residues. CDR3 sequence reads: CASSLPGLVGNEQFF. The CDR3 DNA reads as TGTGCCAGCAGCTTACCCGGACTAGTTGGCAATGAGCAGTTCTTC.

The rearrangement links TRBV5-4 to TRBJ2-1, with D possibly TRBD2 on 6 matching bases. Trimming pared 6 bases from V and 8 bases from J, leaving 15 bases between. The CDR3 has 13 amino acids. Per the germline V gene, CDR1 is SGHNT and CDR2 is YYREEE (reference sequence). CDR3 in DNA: TGTGCCAGCACCAGGACTAACCCCTATGAGCAGTTCTTC. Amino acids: CASTRTNPYEQFF.

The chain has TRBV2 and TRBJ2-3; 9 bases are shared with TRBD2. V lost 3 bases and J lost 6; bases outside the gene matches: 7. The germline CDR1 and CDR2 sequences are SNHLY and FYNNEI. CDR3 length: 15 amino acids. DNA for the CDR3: TGTGCCAGCAGTGATAAGCGGGGGGTGAGGGATACGCAGTATTTT. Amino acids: CASSDKRGVRDTQYF.

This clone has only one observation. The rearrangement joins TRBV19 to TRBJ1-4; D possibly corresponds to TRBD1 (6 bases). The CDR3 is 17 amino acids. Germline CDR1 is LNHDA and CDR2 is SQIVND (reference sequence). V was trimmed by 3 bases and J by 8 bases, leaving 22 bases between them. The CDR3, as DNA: TGTGCCAGTAGTATGGGCAGGGGCTACTCCAAGGGGGAAAAACTGTTTTTT. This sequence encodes CASSMGRGYSKGEKLFF.

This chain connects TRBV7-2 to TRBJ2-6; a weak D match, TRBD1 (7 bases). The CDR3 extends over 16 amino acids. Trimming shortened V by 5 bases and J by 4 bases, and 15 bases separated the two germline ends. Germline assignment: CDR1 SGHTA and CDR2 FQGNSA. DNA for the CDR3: TGTGCCAGCAGCCCTGCAGGGGGGCTCGGGGCCAACGTCCTGACTTTC. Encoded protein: CASSPAGGLGANVLTF.

The CDR3 nucleotides read TGTGCCAGCAGCCCAAGTCCGGGGCTCTCCTACGAGCAGTACTTC. Its protein is CASSPSPGLSYEQYF. The V and J genes are TRBV6-1 and TRBJ2-7, with D perhaps assigned TRBD1 or TRBD2 (5 bases each). CDR1 and CDR2 from the germline V gene are MNHNS and SASEGT. V lost 6 bases and J lost 0, with 15 bases in between. The CDR3 loop spans 15 amino acids.